The entry below gives a single T cell receptor (beta chain) sequence along with its context. RNA transcripts served as template for amplifying TCR beta CDR3 sequences. RT-PCR with HTBI primers came first, then second-round multiplex PCR. TCRdb called the multiplex PCR reads again in MiXCR, with one record for every CDR3 protein. The sample lists 580,000 or so distinct CDR3 sequences, under 40% occurring once. These data originate in a study of Graves' ophthalmopathy and Graves' hyperthyroidism. Per the germline V gene, CDR1 is SGDLS and CDR2 is YYNGEE. Trimming cost V 0 bases and J 4 bases, with 13 bases left between them. This CDR3 is built from 15 residues.

The V gene is TRBV9, the J gene TRBJ1-1; D not resolved. The sample consisted of peripheral blood or thyroid tissue (not recorded which). The source is an adult man with Graves' hyperthyroidism. The CDR3 loop is CASSVALIAGTEAFF. The CDR3 bases are TGTGCCAGCAGCGTAGCTTTGATAGCGGGCACTGAAGCTTTCTTT.